This T cell receptor beta chain was identified in a study of blood T cell repertoires in COVID-19. Study information: Samples representing acute and convalescent COVID-19 were sourced from the United States, Italy and Spain. From T cells, B-cell-depleted T cells, or PBMCs came the material, which was cDNA or gDNA.

Original methodology: Counts of nucleated cells, estimated from reference gene primer amplification, were obtained. Sequencing was performed with immunoSEQ multiplex PCR; in TCRdb, only in-frame clones are kept and a portion is missing. V and J calls plus clone size are reproduced from that table; the DNA served to infer D and trimming. The sample consists of over 300,000 clones, roughly 89% of them appearing once. V dropped 0 bases and J dropped 1 base, with 8 bases sitting between them. CDR3 length: 16 amino acids. Germline values: CDR1 SGDLS, CDR2 YYNGEE. The clonotype was recovered from a man between 18 and 35 years old with active or convalescent COVID-19. The material sequenced was peripheral blood. V is TRBV9 and J is TRBJ1-6; D not certain. The CDR3 loop is CASSVGFRSYNSPLHF. The CDR3 DNA follows: TGTGCCAGCAGCGTAGGGTTTCGGTCCTATAATTCACCCCTCCACTTT.